A selection of T cell receptor beta chains follows, all from one sample in a study of T cells in tumors after PD-1 blockade. Produced via immunoSEQ multiplex PCR; TCRdb's table is partial and in-frame only. Altogether around 50,000 clones are present, more than 75% being singletons, with the ten largest covering 16%. This material consisted of PBMCs, taken before anti-PD-1 treatment. The receptors were gathered from a human donor with basal cell carcinoma. Each CDR3 is given with its conserved first and last residue. D genes are given only for firm matches. Some rows mark clone size as missing; the rest say once, few, many or name a class of expanded clone.

TGTGCCAGTAGTATAGGAGGGAGGGCCTTGTCAGATACGCAGTATTTT,CASSIGGRALSDTQYF,.,TRBJ2-3,TRBD2,TRBV19
TGTGCCAGCACCTCGGATTCGAACACTGAAGCTTTCTTT,CASTSDSNTEAFF,once,TRBJ1-1,.,TRBV12-3/TRBV12-4
TGTGCCAGCAGCCAAGATTCCGGCCGACGGGGATACGAGCAGTACTTC,CASSQDSGRRGYEQYF,.,TRBJ2-7,.,TRBV3-1/TRBV3-2
TGTGCCAGCAGCCGGGGGTGGGGTGAAGCTTTCTTT,CASSRGWGEAFF,.,TRBJ1-1,.,TRBV16
TGTGCCACCAGTGATCCTAGCGGGAGAAGATCGGAGACCCAGTACTTC,CATSDPSGRRSETQYF,.,TRBJ2-5,TRBD2,TRBV24-1
TGTGCCACCAGCAGAGACCCCGCGACAGGGGGGGAAAAACTGTTTTTT,CATSRDPATGGEKLFF,.,TRBJ1-4,TRBD1,TRBV15
TGTGCCAGCAGCGAGATTCGGGGCTCATACGAGCAGTACTTC,CASSEIRGSYEQYF,.,TRBJ2-7,.,TRBV3-1/TRBV3-2
TGTGCCAGTGGAAGAGGACAGAGCACAGATACGCAGTATTTT,CASGRGQSTDTQYF,.,TRBJ2-3,.,TRBV19
TGTGCCAGCAGCTTGCGCGGGGCAATGGATACGCAGTATTTT,CASSLRGAMDTQYF,once,TRBJ2-3,.,TRBV7-9
TGTGCCAGCAGCCCAACAGGGAACTATGGCTACACCTTC,CASSPTGNYGYTF,.,TRBJ1-2,.,TRBV7-6
TGTGCCAGCAGCCGAGATGTCTCTGGAAACACCATATATTTT,CASSRDVSGNTIYF,.,TRBJ1-3,.,TRBV7-9
TGTGCCAGCAGGAGGGACAGGCTAATGAACACTGAAGCTTTCTTT,CASRRDRLMNTEAFF,.,TRBJ1-1,TRBD1,TRBV6-6
TGTGCCAGCAACTACCAAGGGCGAGGAGAGACCCAGTACTTC,CASNYQGRGETQYF,.,TRBJ2-5,.,TRBV5-4
TGTGCCTGGAGGGTCCTAAACTATGGCTACACCTTC,CAWRVLNYGYTF,few,TRBJ1-2,.,TRBV30
TGTGCCAGCAGTTACGGCGGGGGGGGCTACGAGCAGTACTTC,CASSYGGGGYEQYF,.,TRBJ2-7,TRBD2,TRBV6-2/TRBV6-3
TGTGCCAGCAGCGGGCGGGACAGGAAGGCCTCTGGGGCCAACGTCCTGACTTTC,CASSGRDRKASGANVLTF,.,TRBJ2-6,TRBD1,TRBV9
TGTGCCAGCAGTCTCAGCGGGGTCCCGAACGAGCAGTACTTC,CASSLSGVPNEQYF,.,TRBJ2-7,TRBD2,TRBV2
TGTGCCAGCAGTCCGCCGGTAGCACTGAACACTGAAGCTTTCTTT,CASSPPVALNTEAFF,.,TRBJ1-1,.,TRBV28
TGCGCCAGCAGTCGGGACAGCAGCACAGATACGCAGTATTTT,CASSRDSSTDTQYF,once,TRBJ2-3,TRBD1,TRBV5-1
TGTGCCACCAGTGAGCCGACTAGCGCCACAGATACGCAGTATTTT,CATSEPTSATDTQYF,.,TRBJ2-3,TRBD2,TRBV24-1
TGTGCCTGCACTACAGGGTTAGGTGGCTACACCTTC,CACTTGLGGYTF,.,TRBJ1-2,.,TRBV30
TGTGCCAGCAGCCCAAGAGGGACTAGCGGTACCGGGGAGCTGTTTTTT,CASSPRGTSGTGELFF,.,TRBJ2-2,TRBD2,TRBV5-4
TGTGCCAGCAGCTTTGAGAGTTATGGCTACACCTTC,CASSFESYGYTF,.,TRBJ1-2,.,TRBV7-9
TGCGCCAGCAGCCCTTTTGAAGTTGGTGGTAGTTTGGGCTACACCTTC,CASSPFEVGGSLGYTF,few,TRBJ1-2,.,TRBV5-1
TGTGCCAGCAGTTTCTTCGTGGGGACAGGGGGCTTTCAAGAGACCCAGTACTTC,CASSFFVGTGGFQETQYF,.,TRBJ2-5,TRBD1,TRBV28
TGCGCCAGCAGCCAACCGGACAGGCCTAGCACAGATACGCAGTATTTT,CASSQPDRPSTDTQYF,.,TRBJ2-3,TRBD1,TRBV5-1
TGTGCCAGCAGTTTGATTTTTAACTATGGCTACACCTTC,CASSLIFNYGYTF,.,TRBJ1-2,.,TRBV12-3/TRBV12-4
TGTGCCAGCAGCGGAAAAGTGGGCAGAGGAAGGGATACGCAGTATTTT,CASSGKVGRGRDTQYF,.,TRBJ2-3,.,TRBV7-9
TGCAGCGTTACTAAGGACAGCACAGATACGCAGTATTTT,CSVTKDSTDTQYF,.,TRBJ2-3,.,TRBV29-1
TGTGCCAGCACCCTCAGCTTAGATACGCAGTATTTT,CASTLSLDTQYF,.,TRBJ2-3,.,TRBV12-3/TRBV12-4
TGTGCCAGCAGCACCGGAAGGGCAAATGGCTACACCTTC,CASSTGRANGYTF,.,TRBJ1-2,.,TRBV28
TGTGCCAGCAGCCAAGCCTTCGGGACAGGTGGAAACACCATATATTTT,CASSQAFGTGGNTIYF,few,TRBJ1-3,TRBD1,TRBV4-2
TGTGCCAGCAGTTACGGGGTTTTGGGAGAAAAACTGTTTTTT,CASSYGVLGEKLFF,.,TRBJ1-4,.,TRBV6-5
TGTGCCAGCAGCTTGGAGCTCCTAGCCAAAAACATTCAGTACTTC,CASSLELLAKNIQYF,.,TRBJ2-4,.,TRBV5-5
TGTGCCAGCAGCTTATTCGTGGGACAGGGGAATGAAAAACTGTTTTTT,CASSLFVGQGNEKLFF,.,TRBJ1-4,TRBD1,TRBV7-6
TGTGCCAGCATCAAACAGGGTCTCCTTGAAGCTTTCTTT,CASIKQGLLEAFF,few,TRBJ1-1,.,TRBV6-5
TGTGCCAGCAGCTTATGGCAGGGGGCGGATGGCTACACCTTC,CASSLWQGADGYTF,.,TRBJ1-2,TRBD1,TRBV7-2
TGTGCCAGCTCACCCCCGGGGGGGGGCGCGAGCAATCAGCCCCAGCATTTT,CASSPPGGGASNQPQHF,.,TRBJ1-5,.,TRBV18
TGTGCCAGCAGTTACCCCGACAGGGGGCACTCCTACGAGCAGTACTTC,CASSYPDRGHSYEQYF,.,TRBJ2-7,TRBD1,TRBV6-6
TGTGCCAGCAGAGGGGGAGCTGGGGGCTACACCTTC,CASRGGAGGYTF,.,TRBJ1-2,.,TRBV27
TGTGCCAGCACTCAGACTAGCGGGAGAACCTACGAGCAGTACTTC,CASTQTSGRTYEQYF,.,TRBJ2-7,TRBD2,TRBV6-5
TGTGCCAGCTGGACATCTTATAGCAATCAGCCCCAGCATTTT,CASWTSYSNQPQHF,.,TRBJ1-5,.,TRBV6-5
TGTGCCAGCAGCCAGTTGGGCGGACAGGGACCCTACGAGCAGTACTTC,CASSQLGGQGPYEQYF,.,TRBJ2-7,TRBD1,TRBV7-3
TGTGCCAGCAGTGAATACGACAGGGTTTTCCCTGAAGCTTTCTTT,CASSEYDRVFPEAFF,.,TRBJ1-1,TRBD1,TRBV6-1
TGTGCCAGCAGCCAATTAGGAGACCTCTACGAGCAGTACTTC,CASSQLGDLYEQYF,.,TRBJ2-7,.,TRBV14
TGTGCCAGCAGTTTCTTGAGACAGAATAATGAAAAACTGTTTTTT,CASSFLRQNNEKLFF,.,TRBJ1-4,.,TRBV28
TGCGCCAGCAGCTCGGGGGCAGACTACTCTGGAAACACCATATATTTT,CASSSGADYSGNTIYF,.,TRBJ1-3,.,TRBV5-1
TGCGCCAGCAGCACGGGACAGGGAAAAGTTTTTCAGTACTTC,CASSTGQGKVFQYF,.,TRBJ2-4,TRBD1,TRBV5-1
TGTGCCAGCATCCCCGGGATTCGCTATGGCTACACCTTC,CASIPGIRYGYTF,.,TRBJ1-2,.,TRBV6-5
TGTGCCACCAGCAGAGATCCGTCCGGGAGTGGGACCGGGGAGCTGTTTTTT,CATSRDPSGSGTGELFF,.,TRBJ2-2,.,TRBV15
TGTGCCAGCAGCGTATTGACGGGACCCGGGGAGCTGTTTTTT,CASSVLTGPGELFF,.,TRBJ2-2,.,TRBV9
TGTGCCAGCAGTTACTATTTGGGACAGGGCTACGAGCAGTACTTC,CASSYYLGQGYEQYF,.,TRBJ2-7,TRBD1,TRBV6-5
TGTGCCAGCAGCAATTCTTGGGAGCAGTTCTTC,CASSNSWEQFF,.,TRBJ2-1,.,TRBV3-1/TRBV3-2
TGTGCCATTGGGACAGGGTATCTTCGACTGTTTTTT,CAIGTGYLRLFF,.,TRBJ1-4,TRBD1,TRBV24-1
TGTGCCAGCAGGGCTGAGGACGGCCAGAACACTGAAGCTTTCTTT,CASRAEDGQNTEAFF,.,TRBJ1-1,.,TRBV5-4
TGCAGTGCCAAACAGGGGGATACGCAGTATTTT,CSAKQGDTQYF,few,TRBJ2-3,TRBD1,TRBV20-1
TGTGCCAGCAGCTTTAACAGGGGGCACAAAAATGAGCAGTTCTTC,CASSFNRGHKNEQFF,many,TRBJ2-1,TRBD1,TRBV13
TGTGCCAGCAGTTATGGGGGGACCACTGGAAACACCATATATTTT,CASSYGGTTGNTIYF,.,TRBJ1-3,.,TRBV6-5
TGTGCCAGCTCACCGAGGGCAGGGGGGGACATTCAGTACTTC,CASSPRAGGDIQYF,.,TRBJ2-4,.,TRBV18